A single sample gave rise to the 2 T cell receptor beta chains below, sequenced in a study of blood T cells in healthy people across ages. A second roughly 7 to 11 cycle PCR used barcoded and J-beta primers. TCRdb analysed the 5' RACE reads with MiXCR anew, one entry per CDR3 protein. This sample has about 650,000 distinct CDR3 sequences, with 40% to 65% found just once. The specimen was blood. Source of these receptors: a woman aged 80 or over in good health.

This clonotype was seen many times. The chain recombines TRBV6-2 or TRBV6-3 with TRBJ1-2; perhaps TRBD1 as D (5 bases). The germline V and J ends were trimmed by 4 bases and 0 bases, with 9 bases remaining between them. This CDR3 is 14 amino acids long. CDR1 MNHEY and CDR2 SVGEGT come from the germline V gene. CDR3 protein: CASSSAGTNYGYTF. The CDR3 DNA reads as TGTGCCAGCAGTTCCGCAGGGACTAACTATGGCTACACCTTC.

Comments on this clonotype: A much larger clone is a single base away; this may be a read error. The V and J genes are TRBV20-1 and TRBJ2-2; D not certain. This CDR3 spans 15 amino acids. V gave up 2 bases and J gave up 6 bases, with 16 bases separating them. Germline assignment: CDR1 DFQATT and CDR2 SNEGSKA (reference sequence). CDR3 sequence reads: CSARISSNPAGELFF. DNA for the CDR3: TGCAGTGCTAGAATCTCATCCAATCCAGCCGGGGAGCTGTTTTTT.